Given below is one T cell receptor beta chain in context. Its antigen is as yet unknown. This sample is part of a study of Ad26.COV2.S vaccination and SARS-CoV-2 variants. The V gene lost 3 bases and the J gene lost 5 bases, with 14 bases spanning the gap. This CDR3 is built from 15 residues. Germline values: CDR1 MNHNS, CDR2 SASEGT. Profiled with immunoSEQ multiplex PCR; TCRdb holds only in-frame clones, not every one. Of over 110,000 clones in the sample, more than 80% were seen once. General study findings and limits: Considerable breadth of spike-specific CD8+ and CD4+ T cell responses has reportedly been documented following vaccination. The TCR-based breadth and depth measures might underestimate overall T cell responses. Recipients of either vaccine or placebo displayed similar breadth of non-spike TCRs.

The receptor comes from a human donor who had recovered from COVID-19. The sample consisted of peripheral blood, taken after recovery from COVID-19. This chain links TRBV6-1 with TRBJ1-5; maybe TRBD1 (5 bases). The chain's CDR3 is CASSDGGAAYQPQHF. The DNA for the CDR3 is TGTGCCAGCAGTGACGGAGGGGCCGCATATCAGCCCCAGCATTTT.